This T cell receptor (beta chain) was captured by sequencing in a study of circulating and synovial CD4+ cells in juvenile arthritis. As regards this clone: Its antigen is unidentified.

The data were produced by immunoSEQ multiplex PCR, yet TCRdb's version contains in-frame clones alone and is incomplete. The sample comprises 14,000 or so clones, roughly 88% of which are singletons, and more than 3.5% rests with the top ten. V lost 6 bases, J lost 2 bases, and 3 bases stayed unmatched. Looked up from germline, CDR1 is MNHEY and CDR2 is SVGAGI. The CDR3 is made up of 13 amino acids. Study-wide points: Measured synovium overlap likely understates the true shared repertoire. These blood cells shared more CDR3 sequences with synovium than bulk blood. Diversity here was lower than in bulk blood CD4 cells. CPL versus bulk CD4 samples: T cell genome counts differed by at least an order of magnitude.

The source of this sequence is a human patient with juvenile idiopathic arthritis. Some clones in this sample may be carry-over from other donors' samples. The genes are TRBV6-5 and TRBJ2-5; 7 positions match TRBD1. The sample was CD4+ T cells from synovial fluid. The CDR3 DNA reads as TGTGCCAGCAGCTGGGGACAGCAAGAGACCCAGTACTTC. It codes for CASSWGQQETQYF.